This T cell receptor (beta chain) stems from a study of shared clonotypes between healthy human individuals. Whole-study context: Each donor had three CD4 naive, three CD4 memory, two CD8 naive and one CD8 memory plate. Findings and caveats of the study: Non-shared clonotypes had lower generation probabilities than clonotypes shared by all four sorted-subset donors.

Comments on this clone: Its antigen is undetermined.

CD8 cells classed as naive were CD45RO-negative and positively selected for CCR7, excluding terminally differentiated effector memory CD45RA+ cells. Only in-frame clones appear in the TCRdb table, and some are missing; sequencing was by immunoSEQ multiplex PCR. The data show around 640,000 clones, approximately 96% seen once. This CDR3 contains 18 residues. Trimming took 0 bases from V and 6 from J, leaving 23 bases between them. From germline, CDR1 is PRHDT and CDR2 FYEKMQ (reference sequence). The sample consisted of naive CD8+ T cells sorted from blood. The chain is built from TRBV13 and TRBJ1-1; unclear D gene. This TCR came from a woman aged 25 to 39 in good health. CDR3 nucleotides: TGTGCCAGCAGCTTAGGCCTAAGCACCGCGGACCGGGATCCTGAAGCTTTCTTT. It yields the protein CASSLGLSTADRDPEAFF.